This T cell receptor beta chain was sequenced in a study of preoperative IRX-2 immunotherapy in early breast cancer. TCRdb's copy holds only in-frame clones and misses some; the assay was immunoSEQ multiplex PCR. The table has 15,000 to 25,000 clones, approximately 86% seen once; the top ten hold approximately 1.1%. This clone was detected only a few times. Trimming removed 5 bases from V and 3 bases from J; junction bases left unmatched: 3. The germline V gene has CDR1 KGHSH and CDR2 LQKENI. This CDR3 contains 13 residues. The treatment was: preoperative locoregional IRX-2 cytokine immunotherapy. The specimen was lymph node tissue, collected after IRX-2 immunotherapy. The source is a human donor with breast cancer. The V call is TRBV18, the J call TRBJ1-2, with TRBD1 identical over 7 bases. In DNA form, the CDR3 reads TGTGCCAGCTCAATAGGACAGGACTATGGCTACACCTTC. Its protein product is CASSIGQDYGYTF.